This TCR beta chain was found in a study of T cells in Graves' hyperthyroidism and ophthalmopathy (dated by TCRdb to the late 2010s). Looking at the study overall: Peripheral blood was sampled at the time of initial diagnosis, prior to any treatment. To identify TCR V-J signatures that set the groups apart, the researchers used a discovery cohort of 90 to 100 patients, made up of under 50 with Graves' ophthalmopathy and about 60 with stable Graves' hyperthyroidism. Prospective prediction of ophthalmopathy was tested in an independent validation cohort consisting of 18 hyperthyroidism patients and over 15 patients who later progressed to ophthalmopathy. The roughly 100 discovery patients were randomly split 7:3 into training and test sets. Thyroid tissue and blood T-cell repertoires from six Graves' hyperthyroidism patients were also compared in the study. Following sampling, methimazole starting at 30 mg daily was given to hyperthyroidism patients, and high-dose intravenous methylprednisolone was given to ophthalmopathy patients. TCR Vbeta CDR3 sequencing of 135 peripheral blood samples (over 40 ophthalmopathy, roughly 74 hyperthyroidism and approximately 17 progressor patients) is reported in the paper.

Comments on this clonotype: Which antigen it targets is not known. No clone much larger than this one lies a single base away; base qualities are absent.

Ophthalmopathy patients had moderately to severely active disease, Clinical Activity Score of at least 3, NOSPECS grade of at least 4, and duration under 3 months. Any patient with an uncontrolled infection, another autoimmune disease, pregnancy or lactation was excluded. Diagnoses were based on clinical symptoms, serum thyroxine and TRAb, thyroid ultrasound and orbital computed tomography. PBMCs were isolated from approximately 10 ml of fresh peripheral blood by Ficoll-Paque density gradient centrifugation. Total RNA was extracted using Trizol reagent, and RNA quality was assessed on an Agilent 2100 Bioanalyzer. Taken from the germline V gene, the CDR1 and CDR2 loops are SNHLY and FYNNEI. The CDR3, cysteine through phenylalanine, is 13 amino acids long. CDR3 DNA is the only sequence kept; it has 39 bases, read in frame from the first base. Here V drops 5 bases and J drops 3 bases, and the junction holds 3 bases not matched to any gene.

Overall study results and their limits: In validation, progression to ophthalmopathy was predicted by the model with 70.59% sensitivity and 72% to 85% specificity, a median of 6.5 months before onset. Blood samples also contained most of the expanded thyroid clonotypes (frequency above 0.001), which suggests that blood repertoires may reflect thyroid immune responses. No statistical method was used to set the sample size in advance, and investigators knew the group allocation. A 13 V-J signature model separated ophthalmopathy from stable hyperthyroidism, with 87.88% sensitivity and around 84% specificity in cross-validation and 80%/75% in testing.

TCR beta CDR3 regions were amplified from RNA transcripts. For the first round of RT-PCR on the TCR CDR3, the HTBI primer set was used together with the Qiagen OneStep RT-PCR kit. A second multiplex PCR round built the libraries, followed by size selection and purification. The libraries were sequenced on an Illumina HiSeq2000 using paired-end 100 bp reads. Turning to the authors' computational methods: Raw data were processed with SOAPnuke, discarding reads with adapters, uncalled bases, mean Phred below 15, or no exact constant-primer or identifier match. COPE v1.2.5 was used to merge the high-quality paired reads, and each unique nucleotide sequence was defined as a clonotype. MiTCR v1.1 was used to align the clonotypes against IMGT TRBV, TRBD and TRBJ reference segments. The analysis was restricted to V-J combinations with a frequency above 0.0001, which together covered around 99% of the repertoires. The TCS score was defined as the ratio of F50 (clonal expansion) to E x V (chaos), calculated using BLOSUM62-based TCRdist between CDR3 peptides within each V-J. Welch's t-statistics and random forest reduced several hundred V-J features to roughly 13, which were used in a naive Bayes classifier (R e1071). TCRdb passed the public sequencing reads through fastp at Q25 and MiXCR, retaining productive beta sequences. Identical CDR3 proteins give one entry, which carries the most common genes and DNA. These V and J calls derive from TCRdb rather than the authors' analysis. The sample table records 300,000 to 450,000 distinct CDR3 sequences; about 14% of these occur just once. Around 20% of the sample lies in the top ten.

The rearrangement combines TRBV2 with TRBJ1-1, with 7 bases matching TRBD1. The TCR comes from a woman in her thirties with Graves' ophthalmopathy. What was sequenced was blood. The CDR3 region reads CASSRDSHTEAFF. The nucleotide sequence reads TGTGCCAGCAGTAGGGACAGCCACACTGAAGCTTTCTTT.